The 14 T cell receptor beta chains below were found in one sample sequenced in a study of cytomegalovirus exposure and HLA in healthy donors. The primer mix had 60 Vbeta and 13 Jbeta primers. Only in-frame clones appear in the TCRdb table, and some are missing; sequencing was by immunoSEQ multiplex PCR. The sample shows about 140,000 clones, around 80% of them seen only once. Sequencing was done on a sample of PBMCs. The receptor source for this set is a middle-aged man in good health and CMV-seronegative.

The J gene is TRBJ2-7, the V gene TRBV19; 10 bases align to TRBD1. The V segment lost 7 bases and the J segment 5 bases; nucleotides outside the gene matches: 5. This CDR3 comprises 13 residues. Germline lookup yields CDR1 LNHDA and CDR2 SQIVND (reference sequence). In DNA form, the CDR3 reads TGTGCCAGTACGCGACAGGGGGCTCACGAGCAGTACTTC. Translation: CASTRQGAHEQYF. The full variable domain, completed using reference TRBV19 and TRBJ2-7, is DGGITQSPKYLFRKEGQNVTLSCEQNLNHDAMYWYRQDPGQGLRLIYYSQIVNDFQKGDIAEGYSVSREKKESFPLTVTSAQKNPTAFYLCASTRQGAHEQYFGPGTRLTVT.

The chain uses TRBV6-6 and TRBJ1-1; 7 nucleotides line up with TRBD1. The germline CDR1 and CDR2 sequences are MNHNY and SVGAGI (reference sequence). CDR3 size: 15 residues. Losses at the gene ends were 2 bases for V and 3 bases for J; bases not matched to a gene: 6. CDR3 nucleotide sequence: TGTGCCAGCAGTTACCTGGCAGGGGGTGACACTGAAGCTTTCTTT. This codes for CASSYLAGGDTEAFF.

The DNA of the CDR3 is TGTGCCAGCAGTGAAATGTCTGCGGTTAGCAATCAGCCCCAGCATTTT. It translates to CASSEMSAVSNQPQHF. The V gene is TRBV6-1, the J gene TRBJ1-5; D remains ambiguous. The CDR3 runs to 16 residues. Trimming took 2 bases from V and 0 from J, leaving 11 bases between them. Germline CDR1 and CDR2: MNHNS and SASEGT.

This chain links TRBV5-1 with TRBJ1-2; D might be TRBD1 (5 bases). The germline V and J ends were trimmed by 0 bases and 13 bases, with 16 bases remaining between them. This CDR3 is 13 amino acids long. Germline CDR1 is SGHRS and CDR2 is YFSETQ. The CDR3 sequence is CASSLASGAWGTF. The CDR3 DNA follows: TGCGCCAGCAGCTTGGCCAGTGGGGCGTGGGGCACCTTC. The variable domain in full, completed from reference TRBV5-1 and TRBJ1-2, reads KAGVTQTPRYLIKTRGQQVTLSCSPISGHRSVSWYQQTPGQGLQFLFEYFSETQRNKGNFPGRFSGRQFSNSRSEMNVSTLELGDSALYLCASSLASGAWGTFGSGTRLTVV.

This clone came up once. This sequence joins TRBV5-1 and TRBJ2-3, with 7 bases aligning to TRBD2. Unmatched junction bases numbered 6, after V lost 2 bases and J lost 3 bases. The CDR3 extends over 15 amino acids. Germline-derived CDR1 and CDR2 are SGHRS and YFSETQ. This CDR3 is CASSLGREETDTQYF. CDR3 sequence (DNA): TGCGCCAGCAGCTTAGGTCGGGAGGAGACAGATACGCAGTATTTT.

This sequence joins TRBV5-1 and TRBJ2-7; maybe TRBD1 (6 bases). Trimming shortened V by 2 bases and J by 6 bases, and 9 bases separated the two germline ends. The CDR3 covers 12 residues. Per the germline V gene, CDR1 is SGHRS and CDR2 is YFSETQ. The CDR3 here is CASSFTGFEQYF. CDR3 coding DNA: TGCGCCAGCAGCTTTACAGGGTTCGAGCAGTACTTC.

This sequence joins TRBV5-1 and TRBJ2-3; the D gene is possibly TRBD2 (6 bases). The CDR3 length is 19 residues. Germline V gene lookup returns CDR1 SGHRS and CDR2 YFSETQ. V lost 0 bases, J lost 0 bases, and 20 bases lay in between. The CDR3 protein is CASSLDRTIAQVSTDTQYF. In DNA, the CDR3 is TGCGCCAGCAGCTTGGATAGGACTATCGCTCAGGTTAGCACAGATACGCAGTATTTT.

V is TRBV27 and J is TRBJ1-1, with 9 bases aligning to TRBD1. This CDR3 has 14 amino acids. Germline-derived CDR1 and CDR2 are MNHEY and SMNVEV (reference sequence). Unmatched junction bases numbered 6, after V lost 5 bases and J lost 5 bases. CDR3 in amino acids: CASSKQGAGTEAFF. CDR3 DNA sequence: TGTGCCAGCAGTAAACAGGGGGCAGGTACTGAAGCTTTCTTT.

The CDR3 is CASRPTTGPNTEAFF. CDR3 sequence (DNA): TGTGCCAGCAGACCCACGACAGGGCCAAACACTGAAGCTTTCTTT. The rearrangement joins TRBV14 to TRBJ1-1; TRBD1 matches 7 bases. V lost 6 bases and J lost 2; bases outside the gene matches: 9. Germline lookup yields CDR1 SGHDN and CDR2 FVKESK. The length of the CDR3 is 15 residues.

The chain recombines TRBV15 with TRBJ2-3; 7 nucleotides match TRBD1. The V gene's germline CDR1 is LNHNV and CDR2 YYDKDF (reference sequence). V gave up 9 bases and J gave up 2 bases; unmatched junction bases: 8. The CDR3 runs 14 residues. The CDR3 region is CATRLQGNTDTQYF. CDR3 DNA sequence: TGTGCCACGAGATTACAGGGGAACACAGATACGCAGTATTTT.

This clone was observed once. The J gene is TRBJ2-5, the V gene TRBV7-6, with 7 positions matching TRBD1. Near its end, the DNA agrees better with TRBJ2-7, so the J call may be wrong. CDR3 length: 13 residues. Germline V gives CDR1 SGHVS, CDR2 FNYEAQ. The CDR3 loop reads CASSFGDSYEQYF. CDR3 nucleotides: TGTGCCAGCAGCTTCGGGGACAGCTACGAGCAGTACTTC.

This clone appeared a few times. The chain carries TRBV2 and TRBJ1-5; a weak D match, TRBD1 (6 bases). The CDR3 consists of 13 residues. Germline V gives CDR1 SNHLY, CDR2 FYNNEI. V lost 6 bases to trimming and J lost 4 bases, with 10 bases between them. CDR3 protein: CASRRGANQPQHF. DNA of the CDR3: TGTGCCAGCAGGCGGGGGGCAAATCAGCCCCAGCATTTT.

This clone was counted once. The chain uses TRBV7-9 and TRBJ1-1; D might be TRBD1 (6 bases). V lost 5 bases and J 4 bases, leaving 17 bases between the germline ends. The CDR3 contains 15 residues. Germline values: CDR1 SEHNR, CDR2 FQNEAQ (reference sequence). In DNA form, the CDR3 reads TGTGCCAGCAGCACATACAGGGATCGGAGCACTGAAGCTTTCTTT. It specifies CASSTYRDRSTEAFF.

This chain links TRBV19 with TRBJ1-1; 9 bases are shared with TRBD1. Trimming cost V 7 bases and J 1 base; bases outside gene matches: 10. This CDR3 has 16 residues. CDR1 and CDR2 from the germline V gene are LNHDA and SQIVND (reference sequence). The CDR3 DNA sequence: TGTGCCAGTATTCCGGGACAGGGAGTCCGGAACACTGAAGCTTTCTTT. It translates to CASIPGQGVRNTEAFF.